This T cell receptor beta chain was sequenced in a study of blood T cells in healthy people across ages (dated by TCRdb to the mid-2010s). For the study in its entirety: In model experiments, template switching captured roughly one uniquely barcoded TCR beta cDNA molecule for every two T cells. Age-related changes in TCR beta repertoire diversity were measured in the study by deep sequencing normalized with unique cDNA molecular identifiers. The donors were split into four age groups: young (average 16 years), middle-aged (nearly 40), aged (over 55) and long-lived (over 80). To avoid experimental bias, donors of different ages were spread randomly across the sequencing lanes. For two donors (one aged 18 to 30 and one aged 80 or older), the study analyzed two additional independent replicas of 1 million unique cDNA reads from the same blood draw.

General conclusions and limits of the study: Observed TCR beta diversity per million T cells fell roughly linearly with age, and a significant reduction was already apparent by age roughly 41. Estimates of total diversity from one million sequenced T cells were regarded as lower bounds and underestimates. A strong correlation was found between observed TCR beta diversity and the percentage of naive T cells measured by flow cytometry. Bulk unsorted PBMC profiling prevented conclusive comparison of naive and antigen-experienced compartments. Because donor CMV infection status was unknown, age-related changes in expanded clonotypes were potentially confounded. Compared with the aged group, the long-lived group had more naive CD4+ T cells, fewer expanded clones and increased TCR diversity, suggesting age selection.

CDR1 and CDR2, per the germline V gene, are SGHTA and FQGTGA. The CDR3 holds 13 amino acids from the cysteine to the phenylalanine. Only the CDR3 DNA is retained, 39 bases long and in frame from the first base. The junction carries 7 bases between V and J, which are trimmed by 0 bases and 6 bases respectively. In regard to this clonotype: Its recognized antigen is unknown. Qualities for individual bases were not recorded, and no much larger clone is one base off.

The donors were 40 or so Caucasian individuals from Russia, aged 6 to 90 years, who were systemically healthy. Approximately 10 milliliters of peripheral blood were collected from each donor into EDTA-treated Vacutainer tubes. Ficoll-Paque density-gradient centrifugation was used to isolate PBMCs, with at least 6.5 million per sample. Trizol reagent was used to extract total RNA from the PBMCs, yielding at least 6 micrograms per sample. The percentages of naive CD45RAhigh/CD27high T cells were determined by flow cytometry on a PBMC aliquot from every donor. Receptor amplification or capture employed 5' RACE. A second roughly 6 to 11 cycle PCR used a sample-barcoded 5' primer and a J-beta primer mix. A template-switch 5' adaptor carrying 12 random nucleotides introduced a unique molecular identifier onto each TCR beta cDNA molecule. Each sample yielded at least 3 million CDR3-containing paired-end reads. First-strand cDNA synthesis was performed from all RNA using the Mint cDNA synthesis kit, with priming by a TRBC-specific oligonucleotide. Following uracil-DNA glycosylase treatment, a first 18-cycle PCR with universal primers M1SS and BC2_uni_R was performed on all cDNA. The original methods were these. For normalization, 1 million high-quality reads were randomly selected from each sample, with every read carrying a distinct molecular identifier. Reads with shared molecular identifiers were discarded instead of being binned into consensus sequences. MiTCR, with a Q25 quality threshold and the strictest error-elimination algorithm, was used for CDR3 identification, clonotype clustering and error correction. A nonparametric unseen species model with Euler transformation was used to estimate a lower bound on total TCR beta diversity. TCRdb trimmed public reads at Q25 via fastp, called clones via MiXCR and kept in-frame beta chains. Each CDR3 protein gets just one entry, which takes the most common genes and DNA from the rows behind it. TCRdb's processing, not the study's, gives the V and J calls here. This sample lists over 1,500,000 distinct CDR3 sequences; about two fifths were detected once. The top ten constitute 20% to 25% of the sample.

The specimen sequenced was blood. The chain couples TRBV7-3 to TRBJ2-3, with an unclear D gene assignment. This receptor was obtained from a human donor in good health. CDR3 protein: CASSLTRSDTQYF. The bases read TGTGCCAGCAGCTTAACCAGGTCGGATACGCAGTATTTT.